The 24 T cell receptor beta chains in this list originate from one sample, sequenced in a study of blood T cell repertoires in COVID-19. Sequenced by immunoSEQ multiplex PCR; TCRdb stores in-frame clones only, minus some. Found here are approximately 280,000 clones, approximately 84% of them singletons; the top ten hold about 1.6%. The sequenced material came from peripheral blood. The receptor set was obtained from a human donor with COVID-19, enrolled during active disease. The donor label of this sample is uncertain.

J is TRBJ2-2 and V is TRBV9, with a weak D call TRBD1 (5 bases). The CDR3 extends over 13 amino acids. Germline values: CDR1 SGDLS, CDR2 YYNGEE. V was shortened by 5 bases and J by 6 bases, with 11 bases between the two germline ends. The CDR3 region is CASSAGFSGELFF. CDR3 in DNA: TGTGCCAGCAGTGCAGGGTTTTCCGGGGAGCTGTTTTTT.

This chain uses TRBV7-2 with TRBJ2-1, with 9 bases lining up with TRBD2. The ends lost 0 bases at V and 6 bases at J; junction bases unmatched: 6. The germline V gene encodes CDR1 SGHTA and CDR2 FQGNSA. CDR3 length equals 16 residues. The CDR3 spells CASSLATTSGFNEQFF. The CDR3, as DNA: TGTGCCAGCAGCTTAGCAACCACTAGCGGGTTCAATGAGCAGTTCTTC.

The chain combines TRBV11-1 with TRBJ2-1; a weak D match, TRBD2 (6 bases). Germline V gene sequence: CDR1 SGHAT, CDR2 FQDESV (reference sequence). The V and J ends lost 3 bases and 4 bases respectively, with 16 bases between them. The CDR3 contains 16 residues. Written as DNA, the CDR3 is TGTGCCAGCAGCTTGAATGGAGCGGGCGCTTACAATGAGCAGTTCTTC. Its protein is CASSLNGAGAYNEQFF.

In its sample, this clone was seen a few times. The CDR3, as DNA: TGTGCCAGTGATGGGGCGGGGCGGACCGGGGAGCTGTTTTTT. It is translated as CASDGAGRTGELFF. The genes are TRBV19 and TRBJ2-2; D is possibly TRBD2 (6 bases). CDR3 size: 14 residues. V lost 8 bases and J lost 5, with 15 bases in between. Germline assignment: CDR1 LNHDA and CDR2 SQIVND (reference sequence).

The chain recombines TRBV7-2 with TRBJ2-2; TRBD2 matches 9 bases. This CDR3 has 16 amino acids. J gave up 2 bases and V 5 bases, and 6 bases lay outside the gene matches. Germline CDR1 is SGHTA and CDR2 is FQGNSA. CDR3 sequence: CASSLSTSGNTGELFF. The CDR3 DNA reads TGTGCCAGCAGCCTTTCGACTAGCGGAAACACCGGGGAGCTGTTTTTT.

The gene calls are TRBV7-9 and TRBJ2-1, with D perhaps matching TRBD2 (6 bases). Trimming removed 1 base from V and 4 bases from J, with 11 bases in between. The CDR3 is made up of 15 amino acids. Germline V CDR1 and CDR2: SEHNR, FQNEAQ (reference sequence). Here the CDR3 DNA reads TGTGCCAGCAGCTTAGTAGCGGCAACGTACAATGAGCAGTTCTTC. Protein: CASSLVAATYNEQFF.

V usage is TRBV7-8 and J usage is TRBJ2-3, with 9 bases aligning to TRBD1. Looked up from germline, CDR1 is SGHVS and CDR2 is FQNEAQ. The length of the CDR3 is 15 residues. With V trimmed by 3 bases and J by 4 bases, 5 bases remained unmatched. DNA for the CDR3: TGTGCCAGCAGCTTGGGACAGGGTAAAGCAGATACGCAGTATTTT. Protein product: CASSLGQGKADTQYF.

The chain is built from TRBV7-2 and TRBJ2-3, with a possible D match to TRBD1 (6 bases). The CDR3 loop spans 15 amino acids. CDR1 and CDR2 (germline): SGHTA, FQGNSA. V was pared by 5 bases and J by 3 bases, with 15 bases between. CDR3 loop: CASSQTRGGTDTQYF. The CDR3 DNA sequence: TGTGCCAGCAGCCAGACCAGGGGTGGAACAGATACGCAGTATTTT.

The V gene is TRBV19, the J gene TRBJ1-6; D is possibly TRBD1 (5 bases). CDR1 and CDR2 from the germline V gene are LNHDA and SQIVND (reference sequence). V was pared by 3 bases and J by 9 bases, with 12 bases between. The CDR3 has 14 amino acids. The CDR3 coding sequence is TGTGCCAGTAGTATTGGAAGCGGGGGTTCACCCCTCCACTTT. Amino acids: CASSIGSGGSPLHF.

The rearrangement uses TRBV9 and TRBJ2-1; TRBD1 matches 8 bases. The CDR3 covers 15 residues. After removal of 3 bases from V and 1 base from J, the junction contained 3 bases not matched to a gene. Germline-derived CDR1 and CDR2 are SGDLS and YYNGEE. The CDR3 bases are TGTGCCAGCAGCGCCAGACAGGGGTCCTACAATGAGCAGTTCTTC. This codes for CASSARQGSYNEQFF.

This rearrangement joins TRBV3-1 (or the pseudogene TRBV3-2) to TRBJ1-6; no clear D. The CDR3 has 13 amino acids. Germline V gene lookup returns CDR1 LGHDT and CDR2 YNNKEL (reference sequence). Trimming cost V 6 bases and J 9 bases, with 12 bases left between them. The CDR3 sequence is CASSGNRGSPLHF. The CDR3 region has the DNA TGTGCCAGCAGTGGTAACCGGGGTTCACCCCTCCACTTT.

V and J are TRBV3-1 (or the pseudogene TRBV3-2) and TRBJ2-1; 11 bases are a match to TRBD2. This CDR3 contains 16 residues. Trimming at V came to 6 bases and at J to 7 bases, leaving 11 bases not matched to a gene. Germline CDR1 and CDR2: LGHDT and YNNKEL (reference sequence). This chain's CDR3 is CASSTRTSGWVNEQFF. In DNA form, the CDR3 reads TGTGCCAGCAGTACCCGGACTAGCGGGTGGGTTAATGAGCAGTTCTTC.

This clone was detected ten times or more. V is TRBV19 and J is TRBJ1-5, with 7 bases identical to TRBD1. The germline V gene encodes CDR1 LNHDA and CDR2 SQIVND (reference sequence). V was pared by 5 bases and J by 6 bases, with 7 bases of the junction left unmatched. The length of the CDR3 is 14 residues. CDR3 region: CASSEQGVSQPQHF. CDR3 bases: TGTGCCAGTAGTGAGCAGGGGGTAAGTCAGCCCCAGCATTTT.

In this sample, this clone turned up a few times. V and J are TRBV24-1 and TRBJ1-4; 7 bases are shared with TRBD1. This CDR3 spans 15 amino acids. The ends lost 4 bases at V and 7 bases at J; junction bases unmatched: 8. Germline CDR1 and CDR2: KGHDR and SFDVKD. CDR3 sequence reads: CATSEAGGLGEKLFF. CDR3 in DNA: TGTGCCACCAGTGAGGCAGGGGGATTAGGTGAAAAACTGTTTTTT.

The chain joins TRBV4-3 to TRBJ1-1; tentative D call: TRBD1 (5 bases). CDR1 and CDR2 (germline): LGHNA, YSLEER. The V gene lost 5 bases and the J gene lost 2 bases, with 15 bases spanning the gap. The CDR3 runs to 15 residues. The CDR3 here is CASSSRVGANTEAFF. The CDR3 DNA sequence: TGCGCCAGCAGCTCCCGGGTTGGGGCCAACACTGAAGCTTTCTTT.

This sequence joins TRBV7-2 and TRBJ2-5; TRBD2 matches at 8 bases. Germline V gene lookup returns CDR1 SGHTA and CDR2 FQGNSA. CDR3 length: 13 residues. CDR3 sequence (DNA): TGTGCAAAGAGTGTGGGACTAGGGGAGACCCAGTACTTC. This sequence encodes CAKSVGLGETQYF.

With respect to this clone: The same CDR3 can be traced to other DNA sequences in this sample. V gene TRBV6-2 or TRBV6-3 combines with J gene TRBJ1-1; unclear D gene. Trimming pared 2 bases from V and 5 bases from J, leaving 6 bases between. This CDR3 is built from 12 residues. Germline loops: CDR1 MNHEY, CDR2 SVGEGT. The CDR3 loop reads CASSYGRTEAFF. The DNA of the CDR3 is TGTGCCAGCAGTTACGGCAGGACTGAAGCTTTCTTT.

The rearrangement links TRBV29-1 to TRBJ2-5; the D gene is possibly TRBD2 (7 bases). The V gene's germline CDR1 is SQVTM and CDR2 ANQGSEA. This CDR3 region has 13 residues. The V gene lost 6 bases and the J gene lost 5 bases, with 16 bases spanning the gap. The DNA of the CDR3 is TGCAGCGTGGACGTGGGGGGGCGGGAGACCCAGTACTTC. Translation gives CSVDVGGRETQYF.

This chain links TRBV30 with TRBJ1-1; tentative D call: TRBD1 (5 bases). The CDR3 extends over 14 amino acids. Germline-derived CDR1 and CDR2 are GTSNPN and SVGIG (reference sequence). V was trimmed by 2 bases and J by 5 bases, leaving 15 bases between them. As DNA, the CDR3 is TGTGCCTGGAGTTTAACCAGGGCCGGAACTGAAGCTTTCTTT. It codes for CAWSLTRAGTEAFF. Full variable domain (outside the CDR3, taken from reference TRBV30 and TRBJ1-1): SQTIHQWPATLVQPVGSPLSLECTVEGTSNPNLYWYRQAAGRGLQLLFYSVGIGQISSEVPQNLSASRPQDRQFILSSKKLLLSDSGFYLCAWSLTRAGTEAFFGQGTRLTVV.

This clone turned up a few times. For the CDR3, the DNA is TGTGCCAGCAGCTTAGACTATCTAGCGGGAGGGTCGAATGAGCAGTTCTTC. It encodes CASSLDYLAGGSNEQFF. The chain carries TRBV7-8 and TRBJ2-1; TRBD2 aligns across 12 bases. J was trimmed by 7 bases and V by 1 base; bases with no gene match: 8. The CDR3 length is 17 residues. Germline assignment: CDR1 SGHVS and CDR2 FQNEAQ.

The chain couples TRBV10-3 to TRBJ2-1; 9 bases fit TRBD1. Trimming removed 3 bases from V and 0 bases from J; junction bases left unmatched: 9. The CDR3 covers 18 residues. Germline V gene lookup returns CDR1 ENHRY and CDR2 SYGVKD. CDR3: CAISDAGQGKSSYNEQFF. CDR3 bases: TGTGCCATCAGTGACGCGGGACAGGGAAAGAGCTCCTACAATGAGCAGTTCTTC.

This clone was seen ten or more times. This sequence joins TRBV19 and TRBJ1-1; D might be TRBD1 (6 bases). Germline V lookup: CDR1 LNHDA, CDR2 SQIVND (reference sequence). V was clipped by 3 bases and J by 6 bases, with 20 bases between them. This CDR3 is built from 16 residues. The CDR3: CASSISPGTPNAEAFF. In DNA, the CDR3 is TGTGCCAGTAGTATCTCCCCTGGGACACCAAACGCTGAAGCTTTCTTT.

J is TRBJ1-4 and V is TRBV28; D may be TRBD1 (6 bases). The CDR3 length is 14 residues. Per the germline V gene, CDR1 is MDHEN and CDR2 is SYDVKM. V dropped 2 bases and J dropped 10 bases, with 14 bases sitting between them. In DNA form, the CDR3 reads TGTGCCAGCAGTTTAAGGGCCCGAGGGGGAAAACTGTTTTTT. The encoded protein is CASSLRARGGKLFF. Combining the CDR3 with reference TRBV28 and TRBJ1-4 gives the whole variable domain DVKVTQSSRYLVKRTGEKVFLECVQDMDHENMFWYRQDPGLGLRLIYFSYDVKMKEKGDIPEGYSVSREKKERFSLILESASTNQTSMYLCASSLRARGGKLFFGSGTQLSVL.

The chain employs TRBV19 and TRBJ1-2, with D tentatively TRBD1 (6 bases). Per the germline V gene, CDR1 is LNHDA and CDR2 is SQIVND (reference sequence). This CDR3 has 15 amino acids. Trimming removed 4 bases at V and 7 bases at J, with 19 bases between. Here the CDR3 reads CASSTQGQNRAGYTF. The CDR3 nucleotides are TGTGCCAGTAGTACACAAGGCCAAAACAGGGCTGGCTACACCTTC.